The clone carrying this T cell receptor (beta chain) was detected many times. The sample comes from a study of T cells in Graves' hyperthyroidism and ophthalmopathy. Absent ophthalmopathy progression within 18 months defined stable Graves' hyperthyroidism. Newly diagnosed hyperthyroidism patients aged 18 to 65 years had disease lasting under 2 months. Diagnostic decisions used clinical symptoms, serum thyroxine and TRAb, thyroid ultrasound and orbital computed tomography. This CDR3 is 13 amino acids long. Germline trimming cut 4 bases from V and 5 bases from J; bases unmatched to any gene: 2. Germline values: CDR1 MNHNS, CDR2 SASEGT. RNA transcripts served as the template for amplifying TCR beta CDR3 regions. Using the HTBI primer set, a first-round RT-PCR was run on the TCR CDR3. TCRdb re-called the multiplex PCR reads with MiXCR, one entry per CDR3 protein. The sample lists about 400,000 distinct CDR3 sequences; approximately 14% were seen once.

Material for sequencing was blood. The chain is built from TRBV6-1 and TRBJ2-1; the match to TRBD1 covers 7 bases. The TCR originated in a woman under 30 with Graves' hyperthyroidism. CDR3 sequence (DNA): TGTGCCAGCAGTGGGGACAGCCACAATGAGCAGTTCTTC. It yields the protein CASSGDSHNEQFF.